This TCR beta chain is drawn from a study of beta chain features in type 1 diabetes (dated by TCRdb to 2016 to 2018). Some background on the complete study: Mean age, gender distribution, total cell number and subset yield did not differ between patients and healthy donors. A total of roughly 100 million sorted cells were examined across all samples, and the number of cells per subset was strongly correlated with RNA yield. In the study, recently diagnosed type 1 diabetes patients and matched healthy donors were compared on the TCRB repertoires of their sorted circulating CD4+ T cell subsets. Whereas all 30 or so donors provided naive and central memory subsets, regulatory and stem cell-like memory subsets were isolated from just 8 patients and roughly eight healthy donors.

According to the germline V gene, CDR1 reads LGHNA and CDR2 reads YSLEER. From V the trimming removes 3 bases and from J it removes 2 bases, while the gene matches leave 6 bases of the junction unaccounted for. Measured from the cysteine to the phenylalanine, the CDR3 is 15 residues long. This entry keeps only the CDR3 DNA: 45 bases, framed from base 1. All of the isolated RNA was reverse transcribed with the High Capacity cDNA Reverse Transcription Kit, so expressed TCRB transcripts were sequenced. Deep immunoSEQ sequencing was applied to naive, central memory and regulatory T cell samples, giving an average of about 3.57 million total reads per sample. Sorted cells were lysed in RLT buffer, and RNA was extracted using DNase-treated RNeasy Micro or Mini kits according to cell number. Each cell subset was processed on its own to prevent cross-contamination, while patient and healthy donor samples were processed together. The immunoSEQ multiplex PCR was used to amplify TCRB sequences from cDNA, generating 87-bp fragments that spanned the CDR3 region. The amplicons were sequenced using the Illumina HiSeq platform. In the paper's pipeline: Synthetic template baselines were used to correct PCR bias computationally, reads within Hamming distance 2 were collapsed together, and singletons that could not be merged were discarded. Reads were aligned to IMGT to assign V, D and J genes, CDR3 length, and insertions or deletions at six rearrangement sites. Within each subset, clonotype counts were normalized to sorted cell number, after which true diversity and Gini coefficients were computed with the tcR R package. The overlap coefficient, calculated on TCRB nucleotide sequences, was used to quantify repertoire sharing. As a proxy for the pre-selection repertoire, out-of-frame TCRB sequences from naive cells were analyzed. TCRdb's version of the immuneACCESS table is confined to in-frame rearrangements and falls short of the full clone set. An unresolved V gene accounts for under half of the shortfall where checked; the remainder is of unknown origin. For V, J and clone size, that table is used; D and trimming come from the DNA. This sample is represented by hundreds of thousands of clones; about 12% of them were singletons. About 0.01% of the sample is in the top ten clones.

Broader findings and caveats from the paper: Patients with type 1 diabetes made fewer insertions and deleted more nucleotides at VDJ recombination sites, implying thymic rearrangement abnormalities. Because small numbers of individuals were included in the HLA sub-analyses, any influence of HLA type on TCRB rearrangement was left unresolved. Naive, central memory and regulatory TCRB repertoires appeared to be more similar among patients than among healthy donors. Because cDNA was sequenced instead of genomic DNA, activated cells with high expression could be over-represented, although the groups did not differ in activation or CD3 levels. Shorter templates might have been favored by PCR, but patient and control samples were amplified and corrected together, so both groups would have been affected equally by any skew. Type 1 diabetes patients showed a moderate but significant shortening of TCRB CDR3 length in all four CD4+ subsets.

Details on this clone: The clone's antigen remains unknown. No much larger clone is present one base from it, and per-base qualities are unavailable.

From each donor, a single peripheral blood sample of around 120 mL on average was drawn into heparinised tubes. Using a panel that included CD45RO, CCR7, CD25, CD127, CD95 and CD27, naive, central memory, regulatory and stem cell-like memory CD4+ T cells were sorted on a BD FACSAria II. All sorted populations exceeded 95% purity. Right away, PBMCs were isolated by Lymphoprep density gradient centrifugation and were stained directly, with no culture step. So that batch effects would be minimized, each experiment stained and sorted samples in pairs, pairing one healthy donor with one patient. The chain uses TRBV4-3 and TRBJ1-1, with 7 middle bases fitting TRBD1. The sequence was collected from a woman aged 18-30 years with type 1 diabetes. Sequenced material: naive CD4+ T cells from blood. The cell subset or site label on this specimen signifies: true naive CD4+ T cells. At the DNA level, the sequence is TGCGCCAGCAGCCAGGGAGACAGGGATAACACTGAAGCTTTCTTT. It is translated as CASSQGDRDNTEAFF.